These T cell receptor beta chains were read from a single sample in a study of blood T cell repertoires in COVID-19. Clones were read by immunoSEQ multiplex PCR, and TCRdb kept only the in-frame ones, dropping some. The sample has some 57,000 clones, more than 85% seen once. The specimen was peripheral blood. The source of these receptors is a man aged 50 to 60 with active COVID-19. CDR3s include the opening cysteine and the closing phenylalanine or tryptophan. Fields, in order: clone size, J gene, V gene, D gene, CDR3 protein, CDR3 DNA. The D gene is left open where the match is weak. Size tells how often a clone was seen (once, few, many) or the class of an expanded clone, and some rows leave it out.

abundance: .
j_gene: TRBJ1-1
v_gene: TRBV30
d_gene: .
CDR3aa: CAWARIRGTEAFF
CDR3nt: TGTGCCTGGGCCCGAATTAGGGGTACTGAAGCTTTCTTT

abundance: .
j_gene: TRBJ2-7
v_gene: TRBV27
d_gene: .
CDR3aa: CASRSDTRHEQYF
CDR3nt: TGTGCCAGCAGGTCGGACACGAGGCACGAGCAGTACTTC

abundance: .
j_gene: TRBJ2-5
v_gene: TRBV5-1
d_gene: TRBD2
CDR3aa: CASSWKLAGLPQETQYF
CDR3nt: TGCGCCAGCAGCTGGAAACTAGCGGGACTCCCTCAAGAGACCCAGTACTTC

abundance: once
j_gene: TRBJ2-6
v_gene: TRBV7-2
d_gene: TRBD1
CDR3aa: CASSLGTGYSGANVLTF
CDR3nt: TGTGCCAGCAGCTTAGGGACAGGTTACTCTGGGGCCAACGTCCTGACTTTC

abundance: .
j_gene: TRBJ2-7
v_gene: TRBV7-2
d_gene: .
CDR3aa: CASSLAGIVVGGEQYF
CDR3nt: TGTGCCAGCAGCTTAGCGGGCATAGTCGTCGGTGGCGAGCAGTACTTC

abundance: .
j_gene: TRBJ1-5
v_gene: TRBV7-2
d_gene: .
CDR3aa: CASSSGARGHQPQHF
CDR3nt: TGTGCCAGCAGCTCTGGGGCCAGGGGACATCAGCCCCAGCATTTT

abundance: .
j_gene: TRBJ2-5
v_gene: TRBV7-8
d_gene: .
CDR3aa: CASSLGWQGETQYF
CDR3nt: TGTGCCAGCAGCTTAGGTTGGCAGGGAGAGACCCAGTACTTC

abundance: .
j_gene: TRBJ2-5
v_gene: TRBV3-1/TRBV3-2
d_gene: .
CDR3aa: CASSPGQGLSQETQYF
CDR3nt: TGTGCCAGCAGCCCAGGCCAGGGACTGTCACAAGAGACCCAGTACTTC

abundance: .
j_gene: TRBJ2-5
v_gene: TRBV29-1
d_gene: TRBD2
CDR3aa: CSALSGNGETQYF
CDR3nt: TGCAGCGCTCTTAGCGGGAATGGCGAGACCCAGTACTTC

abundance: .
j_gene: TRBJ2-3
v_gene: TRBV4-1
d_gene: TRBD2
CDR3aa: CASSPTSGRRSDTQYF
CDR3nt: TGCGCCAGCAGCCCGACTAGCGGGAGAAGGTCAGATACGCAGTATTTT

abundance: .
j_gene: TRBJ1-2
v_gene: TRBV5-6
d_gene: .
CDR3aa: CASSLIETDYGYTF
CDR3nt: TGTGCCAGCAGCTTGATCGAAACGGACTATGGCTACACCTTC

abundance: once
j_gene: TRBJ1-2
v_gene: TRBV5-1
d_gene: TRBD1
CDR3aa: CASSPTGGVGYGYTF
CDR3nt: TGCGCCAGCAGCCCGACAGGGGGTGTGGGTTATGGCTACACCTTC

abundance: .
j_gene: TRBJ2-4
v_gene: TRBV7-2
d_gene: .
CDR3aa: CASSLDRAAKNIQYF
CDR3nt: TGTGCCAGCAGCTTAGACAGGGCTGCCAAAAACATTCAGTACTTC

abundance: .
j_gene: TRBJ2-5
v_gene: TRBV15
d_gene: .
CDR3aa: CATSRDGSGETQYF
CDR3nt: TGTGCCACCAGCAGAGACGGTTCCGGAGAGACCCAGTACTTC

abundance: .
j_gene: TRBJ1-2
v_gene: TRBV24-1
d_gene: .
CDR3aa: CATSDFSGYGYTF
CDR3nt: TGTGCCACCAGTGATTTTTCGGGGTATGGCTACACCTTC

abundance: .
j_gene: TRBJ2-3
v_gene: TRBV3-1/TRBV3-2
d_gene: TRBD2
CDR3aa: CASSSRERGGTDTQYF
CDR3nt: TGTGCCAGCAGCAGCCGGGAGCGGGGGGGAACAGATACGCAGTATTTT

abundance: .
j_gene: TRBJ2-1
v_gene: TRBV14
d_gene: .
CDR3aa: CASSQGGSGKNNEQFF
CDR3nt: TGTGCCAGCAGCCAAGGAGGGTCCGGAAAAAACAATGAGCAGTTCTTC

abundance: .
j_gene: TRBJ2-3
v_gene: TRBV19
d_gene: .
CDR3aa: CASSKQVPRDTQYF
CDR3nt: TGTGCCAGTAGTAAGCAGGTCCCGCGAGATACGCAGTATTTT

abundance: .
j_gene: TRBJ2-2
v_gene: TRBV30
d_gene: .
CDR3aa: CAVSDTGELFF
CDR3nt: TGTGCGGTCAGTGACACCGGGGAGCTGTTTTTT

abundance: .
j_gene: TRBJ1-5
v_gene: TRBV28
d_gene: .
CDR3aa: CASRGGVIGQPQHF
CDR3nt: TGTGCCAGCAGGGGGGGTGTGATAGGGCAGCCCCAGCATTTT

abundance: .
j_gene: TRBJ2-7
v_gene: TRBV5-4
d_gene: TRBD1
CDR3aa: CASSLSGTEYEQYF
CDR3nt: TGTGCCAGCAGCCTCTCCGGGACAGAGTACGAGCAGTACTTC

abundance: .
j_gene: TRBJ1-2
v_gene: TRBV7-2
d_gene: TRBD1
CDR3aa: CASSSAGGVKDGYTF
CDR3nt: TGTGCCAGCAGCTCGGCAGGGGGCGTCAAGGATGGCTACACCTTC

abundance: few
j_gene: TRBJ2-1
v_gene: TRBV7-9
d_gene: .
CDR3aa: CASSHSTLLPYNEQFF
CDR3nt: TGTGCCAGCAGCCATTCGACTTTGCTGCCCTACAATGAGCAGTTCTTC

abundance: .
j_gene: TRBJ1-3
v_gene: TRBV5-1
d_gene: .
CDR3aa: CASPGRRLSGNTIYF
CDR3nt: TGCGCCAGCCCAGGCCGCCGTCTCTCTGGAAACACCATATATTTT

abundance: .
j_gene: TRBJ2-1
v_gene: TRBV28
d_gene: TRBD2
CDR3aa: CASSRLAGGVNEQFF
CDR3nt: TGTGCCAGCAGCCGCCTAGCGGGGGGGGTTAATGAGCAGTTCTTC

abundance: .
j_gene: TRBJ1-5
v_gene: TRBV28
d_gene: .
CDR3aa: CASKGSYGTKAYQPQHF
CDR3nt: TGTGCCAGCAAGGGGTCCTACGGGACAAAGGCATATCAGCCCCAGCATTTT

abundance: .
j_gene: TRBJ1-2
v_gene: TRBV2
d_gene: TRBD1
CDR3aa: CASTRGQDNYGYTF
CDR3nt: TGTGCCAGCACGAGGGGGCAGGATAACTATGGCTACACCTTC

abundance: .
j_gene: TRBJ2-1
v_gene: TRBV6-2/TRBV6-3
d_gene: .
CDR3aa: CASSYVPSLSSYNEQFF
CDR3nt: TGTGCCAGCAGTTACGTTCCAAGCCTTAGCTCCTACAATGAGCAGTTCTTC

abundance: .
j_gene: TRBJ1-6
v_gene: TRBV15
d_gene: .
CDR3aa: CATSRDGWEGSPLHF
CDR3nt: TGTGCCACCAGCAGAGATGGGTGGGAGGGATCACCCCTCCACTTT

abundance: .
j_gene: TRBJ2-1
v_gene: TRBV12-3/TRBV12-4
d_gene: TRBD2
CDR3aa: CASGGVNEQFF
CDR3nt: TGTGCCAGCGGGGGGGTCAATGAGCAGTTCTTC

abundance: .
j_gene: TRBJ2-7
v_gene: TRBV19
d_gene: TRBD2
CDR3aa: CASSIVGGSPTYEQYF
CDR3nt: TGTGCCAGTAGTATAGTGGGCGGGAGCCCTACCTACGAGCAGTACTTC

abundance: .
j_gene: TRBJ2-5
v_gene: TRBV4-1
d_gene: .
CDR3aa: CASSQGGLGGKPYF
CDR3nt: TGCGCCAGCAGCCAAGGCGGGTTAGGTGGGAAACCGTACTTC